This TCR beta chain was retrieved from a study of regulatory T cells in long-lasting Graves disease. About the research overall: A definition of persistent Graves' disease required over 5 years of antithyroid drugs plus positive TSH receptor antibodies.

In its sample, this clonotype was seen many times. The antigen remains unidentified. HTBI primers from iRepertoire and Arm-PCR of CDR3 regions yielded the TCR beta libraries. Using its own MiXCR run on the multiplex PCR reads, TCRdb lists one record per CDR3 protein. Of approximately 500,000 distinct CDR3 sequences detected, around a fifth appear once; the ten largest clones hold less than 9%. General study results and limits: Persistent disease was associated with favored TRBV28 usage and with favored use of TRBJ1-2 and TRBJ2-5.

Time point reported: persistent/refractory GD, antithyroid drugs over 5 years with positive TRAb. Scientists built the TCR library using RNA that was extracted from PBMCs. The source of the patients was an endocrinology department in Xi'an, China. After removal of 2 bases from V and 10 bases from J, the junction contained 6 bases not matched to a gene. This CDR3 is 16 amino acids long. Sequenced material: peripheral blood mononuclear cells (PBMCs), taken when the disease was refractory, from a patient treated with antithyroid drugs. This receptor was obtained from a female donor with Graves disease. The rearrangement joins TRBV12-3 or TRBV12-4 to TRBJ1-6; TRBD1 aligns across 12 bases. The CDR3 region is CASSLLLGTGGSPLHF. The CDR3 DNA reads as TGTGCCAGCAGTTTACTACTGGGGACAGGGGGCTCACCCCTCCACTTT.